This T cell receptor (beta chain) was identified in a study of T cell responses to AZD1222 COVID-19 vaccine. Clones were sequenced by immunoSEQ multiplex PCR, and TCRdb holds only the in-frame ones, with some missing. This sample has 150,000 to 250,000 clones; approximately 90% occur once, and the top ten carry around 3%. This CDR3 comprises 12 residues. Trimming shortened V by 1 base and J by 5 bases, and 6 bases separated the two germline ends. Germline values: CDR1 SGHRS, CDR2 YFSETQ. To note about this clone: The antigen remains undetermined.

Study conclusions and caveats: Two AZD1222 doses significantly raised spike-specific TCR breadth and depth over controls. Epitopes outside B.1.351 and B.1.1.7 mutated regions reportedly drew nearly half of spike TCRs.

The TCR sequence derives from an adult who received the AZD1222 COVID-19 vaccine. This chain connects TRBV5-1 to TRBJ1-1; unclear D gene. Sequencing was performed on peripheral blood, taken 28 days after the second AZD1222 dose. CDR3 sequence: CASSLFGTEAFF. CDR3 sequence (DNA): TGCGCCAGCAGCTTGTTTGGGACTGAAGCTTTCTTT.